This TCR beta chain was identified in a study of blood T cell repertoires in COVID-19. In the study overall: Specimens from acute and convalescent COVID-19 originated in the United States, Italy and Spain.

Per the original data handling: Estimated nucleated cell counts came from reference gene primer amplification. TCRdb keeps only in-frame clones here, not all; method: immunoSEQ multiplex PCR. The D gene and trimming were derived from the DNA, and the V and J assignments and clone size from that table. This table has roughly 120,000 clones, 86% appearing once. The V segment lost 4 bases and the J segment 3 bases; nucleotides outside the gene matches: 9. Germline assignment: CDR1 SGHRS and CDR2 YFSETQ. The length of the CDR3 is 16 residues. The sequencing input was peripheral blood. The chain links TRBV5-1 to TRBJ2-3; 9 nucleotides match TRBD2. This clonotype was sampled from a human donor in a cohort sampled during active COVID-19. The CDR3 bases are TGCGCCAGCAGCCGCGTAGCGGGAGTAGCGACAGATACGCAGTATTTT. Protein sequence: CASSRVAGVATDTQYF.